The TCR beta chain described here comes from a study of cytomegalovirus exposure and HLA in healthy donors. Study background: Earlier results showed some 120 million unique TCR beta sequences derived from approximately 180 million T cells. Study-wide findings and caveats: In vitro checks showed that a few CMV-associated chains really do target CMV antigens. The study assumed roughly uniform donor sequencing depth for presence/absence analyses. The classifier, whose performance was assessed in both the original and validation cohorts, reportedly diagnosed cytomegalovirus status with high specificity and sensitivity.

With respect to this clone: No antigen is known for it.

The PCR was carried out with 60 Vbeta primers and 13 Jbeta primers. Clones were sequenced by immunoSEQ multiplex PCR, and TCRdb holds only the in-frame ones, with some missing. This sample has approximately 190,000 clones, with around four fifths found just once. The CDR3 has 16 amino acids. The junction had 5 bases not matched to a gene; V was cut back by 3 bases and J by 0 bases. CDR1 MNHEY and CDR2 SMNVEV come from the germline V gene (reference sequence). Sequencing was done on a sample of PBMCs. The origin of this receptor is a man in his forties in good health and CMV-seropositive. J is TRBJ2-7 and V is TRBV27; 10 bases match TRBD2. For the CDR3, the DNA is TGTGCCAGCAGTTTTGTAGGGACTAGCGTCTCCTACGAGCAGTACTTC. Translation: CASSFVGTSVSYEQYF.